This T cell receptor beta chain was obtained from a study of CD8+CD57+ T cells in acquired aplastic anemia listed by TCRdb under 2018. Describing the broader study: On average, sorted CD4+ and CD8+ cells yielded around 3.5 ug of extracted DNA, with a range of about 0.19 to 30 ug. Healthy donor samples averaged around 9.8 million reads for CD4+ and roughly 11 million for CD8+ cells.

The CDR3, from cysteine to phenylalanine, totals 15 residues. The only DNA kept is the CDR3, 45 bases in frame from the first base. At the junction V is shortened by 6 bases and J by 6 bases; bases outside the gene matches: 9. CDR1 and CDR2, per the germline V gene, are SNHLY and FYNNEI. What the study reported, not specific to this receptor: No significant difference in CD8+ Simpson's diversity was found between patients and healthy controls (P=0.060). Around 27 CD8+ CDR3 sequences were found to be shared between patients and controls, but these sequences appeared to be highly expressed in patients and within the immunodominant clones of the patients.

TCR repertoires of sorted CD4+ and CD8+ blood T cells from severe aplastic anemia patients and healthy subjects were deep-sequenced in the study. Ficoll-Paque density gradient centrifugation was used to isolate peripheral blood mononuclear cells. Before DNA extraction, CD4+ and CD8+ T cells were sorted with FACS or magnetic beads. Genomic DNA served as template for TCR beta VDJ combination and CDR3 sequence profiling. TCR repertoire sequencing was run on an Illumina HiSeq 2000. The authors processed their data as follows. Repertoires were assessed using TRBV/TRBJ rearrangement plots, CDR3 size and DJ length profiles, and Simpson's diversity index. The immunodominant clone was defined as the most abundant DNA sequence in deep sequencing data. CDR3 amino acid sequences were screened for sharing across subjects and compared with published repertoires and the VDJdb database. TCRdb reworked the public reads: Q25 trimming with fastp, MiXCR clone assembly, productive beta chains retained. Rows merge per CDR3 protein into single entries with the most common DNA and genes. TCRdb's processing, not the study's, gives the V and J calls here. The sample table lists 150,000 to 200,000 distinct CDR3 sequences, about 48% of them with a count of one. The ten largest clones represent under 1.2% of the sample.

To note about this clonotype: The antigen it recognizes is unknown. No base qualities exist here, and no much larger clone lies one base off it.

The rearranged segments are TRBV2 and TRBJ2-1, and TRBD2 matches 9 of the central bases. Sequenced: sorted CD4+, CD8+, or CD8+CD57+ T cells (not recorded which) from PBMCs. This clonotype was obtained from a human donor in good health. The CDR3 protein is CASSKLAGSFNEQFF. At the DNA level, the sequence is TGTGCCAGCAGCAAACTAGCGGGCAGCTTCAATGAGCAGTTCTTC.